This is a list of T cell receptor beta chains from one sample in a study of shared clonotypes between healthy human individuals. Clones were sequenced by immunoSEQ multiplex PCR, and TCRdb holds only the in-frame ones, with some missing. The sample has around 530,000 clones; just over 75% are singletons. Sequencing was performed on PBMCs. These receptors originate from a woman between 40 and 55 years old in good health. Some clones in this sample may be carry-over from other donors' samples. CDR3s include the opening cysteine and the closing phenylalanine or tryptophan. Fields, in order: D gene, J gene, V gene, clone size, CDR3 DNA, CDR3 protein. The D gene is left open where the match is weak. A row's size may be missing; if present it is once, few, many or a size class.

d_gene: -
j_gene: TRBJ2-5
v_gene: TRBV7-9
abundance: few
CDR3nt: TGTGCCAGCAGCTCGTTTAAGCCCCGGGGTGGGGAGACCCAGTACTTC
CDR3aa: CASSSFKPRGGETQYF

d_gene: -
j_gene: TRBJ1-5
v_gene: TRBV27
abundance: -
CDR3nt: TGTGCCAGCAGTCCGCGGACAGCTGGGTTGCCCCAGCATTTT
CDR3aa: CASSPRTAGLPQHF

d_gene: -
j_gene: TRBJ2-3
v_gene: TRBV2
abundance: -
CDR3nt: TGTGCCAGCAAGAGCTCTGGCACAGATACGCAGTATTTT
CDR3aa: CASKSSGTDTQYF

d_gene: TRBD1
j_gene: TRBJ2-5
v_gene: TRBV4-2
abundance: -
CDR3nt: TGTGCCAGCAGCCAAGACCGCCTTCGGACAGGGAAAGAGACCCAGTACTTC
CDR3aa: CASSQDRLRTGKETQYF

d_gene: -
j_gene: TRBJ2-1
v_gene: TRBV6-1
abundance: once
CDR3nt: TGTGCCAGCAGTGACTTAGCGGCTCACAATGAGCAGTTCTTC
CDR3aa: CASSDLAAHNEQFF

d_gene: -
j_gene: TRBJ1-2
v_gene: TRBV2
abundance: few
CDR3nt: TGTGCCAGCAGAACTCACCGGACTGACTATGGCTACACCTTC
CDR3aa: CASRTHRTDYGYTF

d_gene: -
j_gene: TRBJ2-1
v_gene: TRBV7-3
abundance: -
CDR3nt: TGTGCCAGCAGCTTAGGCCTCTACAATGAGCAGTTCTTC
CDR3aa: CASSLGLYNEQFF

d_gene: -
j_gene: TRBJ2-3
v_gene: TRBV28
abundance: -
CDR3nt: TGTGCCAGCGCCACCCCCCACTACACCAGCACAGATACGCAGTATTTT
CDR3aa: CASATPHYTSTDTQYF

d_gene: -
j_gene: TRBJ2-2
v_gene: TRBV7-8
abundance: -
CDR3nt: TGTGCCAGCAGCCAACTATACACCGGGGAGCTGTTTTTT
CDR3aa: CASSQLYTGELFF

d_gene: TRBD2
j_gene: TRBJ2-3
v_gene: TRBV7-3
abundance: -
CDR3nt: TGTGCCAGCAGCTTAATGGCGGGAGCGGGGGATACGCAGTATTTT
CDR3aa: CASSLMAGAGDTQYF

d_gene: -
j_gene: TRBJ2-3
v_gene: TRBV2
abundance: -
CDR3nt: TGTGCCAGCAGAATAGGAGGGGGGGATACGCAGTATTTT
CDR3aa: CASRIGGGDTQYF

d_gene: TRBD2
j_gene: TRBJ2-1
v_gene: TRBV9
abundance: few
CDR3nt: TGTGCCAGCAGCGTAGCGGCTAGCGGGAGCGATGAGCAGTTCTTC
CDR3aa: CASSVAASGSDEQFF

d_gene: TRBD1
j_gene: TRBJ2-1
v_gene: TRBV7-9
abundance: -
CDR3nt: TGTGCCAGCAGCCCGACAGGGATCAGCTACAATGAGCAGTTCTTC
CDR3aa: CASSPTGISYNEQFF

d_gene: -
j_gene: TRBJ2-7
v_gene: TRBV27
abundance: -
CDR3nt: TGTGCCAGCAGTGGCCTTAGCTCCTACGAGCAGTACTTC
CDR3aa: CASSGLSSYEQYF

d_gene: -
j_gene: TRBJ2-3
v_gene: TRBV7-7
abundance: once
CDR3nt: TGTGCCGTCGCTGGGGCCCCTAGCACAGATACGCAGTATTTT
CDR3aa: CAVAGAPSTDTQYF

d_gene: TRBD1
j_gene: TRBJ1-5
v_gene: TRBV15
abundance: -
CDR3nt: TGTGCCACCAGCAGAGATCCGCAGACAGGGGTTCAGCCCCAGCATTTT
CDR3aa: CATSRDPQTGVQPQHF

d_gene: -
j_gene: TRBJ2-3
v_gene: TRBV4-2
abundance: -
CDR3nt: TGTGCCAGCAGCCAAGATCTGGCAGATACGCAGTATTTT
CDR3aa: CASSQDLADTQYF

d_gene: -
j_gene: TRBJ1-1
v_gene: TRBV7-8
abundance: -
CDR3nt: TGCGCCAGCATCTTTTTAAACACTGAAGCTTTCTTT
CDR3aa: CASIFLNTEAFF

d_gene: TRBD1
j_gene: TRBJ2-2
v_gene: TRBV9
abundance: -
CDR3nt: TGTGCCAGCCGAGGGGACAGGGTAGGAGGCACCGGGGAGCTGTTTTTT
CDR3aa: CASRGDRVGGTGELFF

d_gene: -
j_gene: TRBJ2-7
v_gene: TRBV28
abundance: -
CDR3nt: TGTGCCAGCAGTACAGCTCCTAGGGGGGGCTACTACTTC
CDR3aa: CASSTAPRGGYYF

d_gene: TRBD1
j_gene: TRBJ2-5
v_gene: TRBV7-6
abundance: many
CDR3nt: TGTGCCAGCAGCTCCCCCCTCCCGGGACAGCAAGAGACCCAGTACTTC
CDR3aa: CASSSPLPGQQETQYF

d_gene: -
j_gene: TRBJ1-1
v_gene: TRBV6-6
abundance: -
CDR3nt: TGTGCCACCCAAGGTCGATCGGACACTGAAGCTTTCTTT
CDR3aa: CATQGRSDTEAFF

d_gene: -
j_gene: TRBJ2-1
v_gene: TRBV4-1
abundance: -
CDR3nt: TGCGCCAGCAGCCAAGATGGAAATGAGCAGTTCTTC
CDR3aa: CASSQDGNEQFF

d_gene: -
j_gene: TRBJ2-5
v_gene: TRBV10-3
abundance: few
CDR3nt: TGTGCCGTCGGGGAACAGGGTGGGGAGACCCAGTACTTC
CDR3aa: CAVGEQGGETQYF

d_gene: -
j_gene: TRBJ2-6
v_gene: TRBV30
abundance: -
CDR3nt: TGTGCCTGGAGTGTTCTCGGGGCCGGGGCCAACGTCCTGACTTTC
CDR3aa: CAWSVLGAGANVLTF

d_gene: -
j_gene: TRBJ2-3
v_gene: TRBV2
abundance: -
CDR3nt: TGTGCCAGCAGTGTGGAGGTGACCCTTTCCACAGATACGCAGTATTTT
CDR3aa: CASSVEVTLSTDTQYF

d_gene: -
j_gene: TRBJ2-1
v_gene: TRBV4-2
abundance: -
CDR3nt: TGTGCCAGCAGCCCCTCCAGTTCCTACAATGAGCAGTTCTTC
CDR3aa: CASSPSSSYNEQFF

d_gene: -
j_gene: TRBJ2-7
v_gene: TRBV6-5
abundance: few
CDR3nt: TGTGCCAGCAGTTGGGCTAGCACCTACGAGCAGTACTTC
CDR3aa: CASSWASTYEQYF

d_gene: TRBD1
j_gene: TRBJ2-1
v_gene: TRBV18
abundance: -
CDR3nt: TGTGCCAGCTCGAACAGGGGTGATGAGCAGTTCTTC
CDR3aa: CASSNRGDEQFF

d_gene: -
j_gene: TRBJ2-1
v_gene: TRBV30
abundance: -
CDR3nt: TGTGCCTGGAGCGACAGGACGGGGAGCTCCTACAATGAGCAGTTCTTC
CDR3aa: CAWSDRTGSSYNEQFF

d_gene: -
j_gene: TRBJ2-1
v_gene: TRBV4-1
abundance: -
CDR3nt: TGCGCCAGCAGCCAAGTGGCCAGCAATCAAAACAATGAGCAGTTCTTC
CDR3aa: CASSQVASNQNNEQFF

d_gene: -
j_gene: TRBJ1-1
v_gene: TRBV5-1
abundance: many
CDR3nt: TGCGCCAGCAGCCTGACAGGTCCTAACACTGAAGCTTTCTTT
CDR3aa: CASSLTGPNTEAFF

d_gene: -
j_gene: TRBJ2-2
v_gene: TRBV29-1
abundance: -
CDR3nt: TGCAGCGTTGGAGTTACCGGGGAGCTGTTTTTT
CDR3aa: CSVGVTGELFF

d_gene: TRBD2
j_gene: TRBJ2-7
v_gene: TRBV6-6
abundance: -
CDR3nt: TGTGCCAGCAGCGGACTAGCGGTAAGCTCCTACGAGCAGTACTTC
CDR3aa: CASSGLAVSSYEQYF

d_gene: TRBD2
j_gene: TRBJ2-1
v_gene: TRBV7-2
abundance: -
CDR3nt: TGTGCCAGCAGCTCCCGACTAGCGTCCTCCTACAATGAGCAGTTCTTC
CDR3aa: CASSSRLASSYNEQFF

d_gene: -
j_gene: TRBJ1-1
v_gene: TRBV28
abundance: -
CDR3nt: TGTGCCAGCAGCCCGACGTCCTTCACTGAAGCTTTCTTT
CDR3aa: CASSPTSFTEAFF

d_gene: TRBD1
j_gene: TRBJ1-5
v_gene: TRBV28
abundance: -
CDR3nt: TGTGCCAGCAGTCCAAGGACAGGGACTAGCAATCAGCCCCAGCATTTT
CDR3aa: CASSPRTGTSNQPQHF

d_gene: -
j_gene: TRBJ1-2
v_gene: TRBV7-9
abundance: -
CDR3nt: TGTGCCAGCAGCTTAGAACACGTTTATGGCTACACCTTC
CDR3aa: CASSLEHVYGYTF

d_gene: -
j_gene: TRBJ2-7
v_gene: TRBV5-4
abundance: once
CDR3nt: TGTGCCAGCAGCTTGGATCTGGGGCCGCGCGAGCAGTACTTC
CDR3aa: CASSLDLGPREQYF

d_gene: TRBD2
j_gene: TRBJ2-1
v_gene: TRBV28
abundance: -
CDR3nt: TGTGCCAGCGCCCCTTGGACTAGCCGGGATGAGCAGTTCTTC
CDR3aa: CASAPWTSRDEQFF

d_gene: -
j_gene: TRBJ2-3
v_gene: TRBV2
abundance: -
CDR3nt: TGTGCCAGCATGGGAACAAGCACAGATACGCAGTATTTT
CDR3aa: CASMGTSTDTQYF

d_gene: TRBD2
j_gene: TRBJ2-7
v_gene: TRBV28
abundance: -
CDR3nt: TGTGCCAGCAGCCTTACCCCTAGCGGGAGGGGGGCTCGTGAGCAGTACTTC
CDR3aa: CASSLTPSGRGAREQYF